The next 6 T cell receptor beta chains were all read from a single sample in a study of T cells after yellow fever vaccination. TCRdb independently ran MiXCR on the 5' RACE reads; one entry per CDR3 protein. The sample shows 620,000 or so distinct CDR3 sequences, 10% to 15% of them seen only once. This specimen was PBMCs, taken on the day of the yellow fever booster vaccination. Receptor source: a man aged 25-40 years who received the YFV17D yellow fever vaccine.

This chain connects TRBV20-1 to TRBJ2-7; no clear D gene. Trimming pared 3 bases from V and 2 bases from J, leaving 11 bases between. The CDR3 spans 13 residues. Germline V gives CDR1 DFQATT, CDR2 SNEGSKA (reference sequence). For the CDR3, the DNA is TGCAGTGCTAGTCTTCGGGCCACCTACGAGCAGTACTTC. This gives the protein CSASLRATYEQYF.

This clonotype has a count of ten or more. The rearrangement uses TRBV7-2 and TRBJ2-1; D is possibly TRBD1 (5 bases). The CDR3 spans 14 residues. With 1 base removed from V and 4 bases from J, the gap between germline ends came to 8 bases. From germline, CDR1 is SGHTA and CDR2 FQGNSA. The CDR3 coding sequence is TGTGCCAGCAGCTTAGTAGGGGCTTACAATGAGCAGTTCTTC. Amino acids: CASSLVGAYNEQFF.

There are a few counts of this clonotype. V is TRBV5-1 and J is TRBJ2-5, with D tentatively TRBD1 (5 bases). V was cut by 0 bases and J by 2 bases, with 8 bases left in between. The CDR3 loop spans 14 amino acids. The germline gives CDR1 SGHRS, CDR2 YFSETQ. Written as DNA, the CDR3 is TGCGCCAGCAGCTTGGGACAGTTTCAAGAGACCCAGTACTTC. This encodes CASSLGQFQETQYF. Supplemented by reference TRBV5-1 and TRBJ2-5, the full variable domain reads KAGVTQTPRYLIKTRGQQVTLSCSPISGHRSVSWYQQTPGQGLQFLFEYFSETQRNKGNFPGRFSGRQFSNSRSEMNVSTLELGDSALYLCASSLGQFQETQYFGPGTRLLVL.

The CDR3 loop reads CSAQGLAGVPGGDTQYF. The CDR3 DNA reads TGCAGTGCTCAGGGGCTAGCGGGAGTCCCCGGGGGAGATACGCAGTATTTT. V usage is TRBV20-1 and J usage is TRBJ2-3, with 10 bases matching TRBD2. Germline trimming cut 5 bases from V and 5 bases from J; bases unmatched to any gene: 16. CDR1 DFQATT and CDR2 SNEGSKA come from the germline V gene (reference sequence). The CDR3 runs to 17 residues.

This clonotype appeared a few times. This CDR3 is CASSHQGRGMNYEQYF. The CDR3 bases are TGTGCCAGCTCTCACCAAGGCCGGGGTATGAACTACGAGCAGTACTTC. This chain links TRBV18 with TRBJ2-7, with a possible D match to TRBD2 (5 bases). Trimming stripped 6 bases from V and 3 bases from J, with 21 bases between. CDR3 length: 16 residues. Germline V gene data show CDR1 as KGHSH and CDR2 as LQKENI.

This clonotype was seen a handful of times. V usage is TRBV29-1 and J usage is TRBJ2-3, with D perhaps TRBD2 (6 bases). V gave up 4 bases and J gave up 4 bases, with 15 bases separating them. The CDR3 has 14 residues. CDR1 and CDR2 (germline): SQVTM, ANQGSEA. The CDR3: CSVAVLAPADTQYF. For the CDR3, the DNA is TGCAGCGTTGCTGTCCTAGCGCCAGCAGATACGCAGTATTTT.